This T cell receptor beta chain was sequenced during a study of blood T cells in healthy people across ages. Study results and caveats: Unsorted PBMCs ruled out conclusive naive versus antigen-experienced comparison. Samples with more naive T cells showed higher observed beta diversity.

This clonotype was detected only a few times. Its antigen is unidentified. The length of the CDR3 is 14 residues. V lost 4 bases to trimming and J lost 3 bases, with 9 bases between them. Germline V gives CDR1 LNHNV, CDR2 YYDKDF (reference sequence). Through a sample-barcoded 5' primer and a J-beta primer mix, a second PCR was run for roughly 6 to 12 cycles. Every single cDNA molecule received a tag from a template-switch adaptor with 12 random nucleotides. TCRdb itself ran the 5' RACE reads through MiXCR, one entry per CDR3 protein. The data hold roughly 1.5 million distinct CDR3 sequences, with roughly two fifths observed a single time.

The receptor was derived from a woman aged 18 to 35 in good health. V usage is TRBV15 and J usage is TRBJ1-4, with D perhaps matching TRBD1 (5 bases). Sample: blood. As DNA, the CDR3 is TGTGCCACCAGCAACAGGCTCCCTAATGAAAAACTGTTTTTT. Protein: CATSNRLPNEKLFF.